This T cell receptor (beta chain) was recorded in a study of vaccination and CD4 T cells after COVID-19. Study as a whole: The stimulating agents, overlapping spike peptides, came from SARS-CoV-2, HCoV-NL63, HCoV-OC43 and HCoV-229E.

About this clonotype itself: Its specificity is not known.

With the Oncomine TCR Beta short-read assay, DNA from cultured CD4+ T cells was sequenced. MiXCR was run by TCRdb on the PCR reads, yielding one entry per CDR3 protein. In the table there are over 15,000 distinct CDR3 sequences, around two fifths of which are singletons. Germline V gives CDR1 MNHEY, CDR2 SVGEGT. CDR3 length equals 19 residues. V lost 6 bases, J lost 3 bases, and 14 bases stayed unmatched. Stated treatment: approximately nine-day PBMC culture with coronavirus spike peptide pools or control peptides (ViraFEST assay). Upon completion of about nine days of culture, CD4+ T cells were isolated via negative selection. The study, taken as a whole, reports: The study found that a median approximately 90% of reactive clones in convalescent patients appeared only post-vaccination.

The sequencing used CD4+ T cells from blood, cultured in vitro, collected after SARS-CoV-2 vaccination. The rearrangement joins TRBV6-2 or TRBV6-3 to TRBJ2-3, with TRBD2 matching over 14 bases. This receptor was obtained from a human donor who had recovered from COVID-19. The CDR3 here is CASRAGLAGGPRRTDTQYF. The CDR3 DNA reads TGTGCCAGCAGAGCCGGACTAGCGGGAGGCCCCCGGAGAACAGATACGCAGTATTTT.